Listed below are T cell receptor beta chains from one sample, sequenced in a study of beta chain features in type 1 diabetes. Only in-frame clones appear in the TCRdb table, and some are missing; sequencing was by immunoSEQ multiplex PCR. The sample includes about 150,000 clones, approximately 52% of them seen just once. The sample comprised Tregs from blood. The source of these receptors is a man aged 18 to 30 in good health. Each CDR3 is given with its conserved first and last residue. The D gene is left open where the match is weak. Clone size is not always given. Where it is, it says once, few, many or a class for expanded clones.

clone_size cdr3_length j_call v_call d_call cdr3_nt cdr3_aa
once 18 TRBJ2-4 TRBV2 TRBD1 TGTGCCAGCAGTGAAATGGTTAAGGGTTGGACAGGGGTAGACATTCAGTACTTC CASSEMVKGWTGVDIQYF
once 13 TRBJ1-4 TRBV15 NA TGTGCCACCAGGGGAGGGCTGAGCGAAAAACTGTTTTTT CATRGGLSEKLFF
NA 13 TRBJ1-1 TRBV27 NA TGTGCCAGCAGTTTTATTTCGGGGACTGAAGCTTTCTTT CASSFISGTEAFF
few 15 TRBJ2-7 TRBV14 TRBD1 TGTGCCAGCAGCCCAGGGACAGGGGGCCTCCACGAGCAGTACTTC CASSPGTGGLHEQYF
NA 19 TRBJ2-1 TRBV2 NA TGTGCCAGCAGTCCCTCCCCCCCGCGGGCGTGGAGCTCCTACAATGAGCAGTTCTTC CASSPSPPRAWSSYNEQFF
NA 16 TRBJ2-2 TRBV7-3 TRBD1 TGTGCCAGCAGCCTAAGGGACAGGGGGAACACCGGGGAGCTGTTTTTT CASSLRDRGNTGELFF
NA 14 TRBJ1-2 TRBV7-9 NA TGTGCCAGCAGCCGCGCCACCCCCCTCTATGGCTACACCTTC CASSRATPLYGYTF
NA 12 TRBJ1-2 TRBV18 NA TGTGCCAGCTCACCTACGACAGGCGGCTACACCTTC CASSPTTGGYTF
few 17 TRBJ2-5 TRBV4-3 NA TGCGCCAGCAGCCAAGATAGGGGCAGGGTGTTAGGAGAGACCCAGTACTTC CASSQDRGRVLGETQYF
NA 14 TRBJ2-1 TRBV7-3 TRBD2 TGTGCCAGCAAGGCCGGGAGGTTTGACAATGAGCAGTTCTTC CASKAGRFDNEQFF
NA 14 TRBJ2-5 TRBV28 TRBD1 TGTGCCAGCAGCCGGGACAGGGGGCTGGAGACCCAGTACTTC CASSRDRGLETQYF
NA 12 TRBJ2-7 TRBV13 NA TGTGCCAGCAGCTCCCTTCCTAAGGAGCAGTACTTC CASSSLPKEQYF
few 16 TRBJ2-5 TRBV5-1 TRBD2 TGCGCCAGCAGCCTGGGACTAGCGGGGGCAGAAGAGACCCAGTACTTC CASSLGLAGAEETQYF
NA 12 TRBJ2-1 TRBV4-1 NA TGCGCCAGCAGCCTTTCTAGCAATGAGCAGTTCTTC CASSLSSNEQFF
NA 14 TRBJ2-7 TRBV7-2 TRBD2 TGTGCCAGCAGCCGACTAGCGGGGAACTACGAGCAGTACTTC CASSRLAGNYEQYF
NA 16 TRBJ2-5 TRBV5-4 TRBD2 TGTGCCAGCAGCTTGAGGACTAGCGGTGGGTGGGAGACCCAGTACTTC CASSLRTSGGWETQYF
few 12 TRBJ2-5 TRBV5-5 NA TGTGCCAGCAAAGGGGCGCGGGAGACCCAGTACTTC CASKGARETQYF
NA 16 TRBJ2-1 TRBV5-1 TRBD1 TGCGCCAGCAGCGGAACAGGGGTGAGAGTTACAATTGAGCAGTTCTTC CASSGTGVRVTIEQFF
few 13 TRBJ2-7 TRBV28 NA TGTGCCAGCACCCCAGGGGCCCTCTACGAGCAGTACTTC CASTPGALYEQYF
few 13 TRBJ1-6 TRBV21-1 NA TGTGCCAGCAGCTATCCCGGGGGATCACCCCTCCACTTT CASSYPGGSPLHF
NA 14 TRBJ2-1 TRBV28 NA TGTGCCACCCGGGGGGACATTTCCTACAATGAGCAGTTCTTC CATRGDISYNEQFF
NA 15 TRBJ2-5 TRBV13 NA TGTGCCAGCAGCCCCGAGGTGGGGGCTCAAGAGACCCAGTACTTC CASSPEVGAQETQYF
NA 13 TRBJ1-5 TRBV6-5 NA TGTGCCAGCAGTTACACCAGGGATCAGCCCCAGCATTTT CASSYTRDQPQHF
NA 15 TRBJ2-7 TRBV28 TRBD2 TGTGCCAGCAGCCCTCGGGGGGAACTATCCTACGAGCAGTACTTC CASSPRGELSYEQYF
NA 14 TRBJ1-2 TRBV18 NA TGTGCCAGCTCACCACGTAACAGGGCGGGTGGCTACACCTTC CASSPRNRAGGYTF
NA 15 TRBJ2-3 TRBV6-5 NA TGTGCCAGCAGTTACTCGTACGGTAGCACAGATACGCAGTATTTT CASSYSYGSTDTQYF
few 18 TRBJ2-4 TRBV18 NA TGTGCCAGCTCACCAATGCCAGGTGATACGGGGAGGGGGAACATTCAGTACTTC CASSPMPGDTGRGNIQYF
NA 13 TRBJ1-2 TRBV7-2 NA TGTGCCAGCAGCTTAGGGGCAGGGTATGGCTACACCTTC CASSLGAGYGYTF
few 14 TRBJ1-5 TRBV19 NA TGTGCCAGTAGCCACTCTGGGGGGAATCAGCCCCAGCATTTT CASSHSGGNQPQHF
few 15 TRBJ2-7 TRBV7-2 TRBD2 TGTGCCAGCAGCTTCGTGCCGGGGGGTCAATACGAGCAGTACTTC CASSFVPGGQYEQYF
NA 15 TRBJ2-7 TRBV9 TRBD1 TGTGCCAGCAGCGTAGTGGCAGGGGGCTCCTACGAGCAGTACTTC CASSVVAGGSYEQYF
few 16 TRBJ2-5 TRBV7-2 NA TGTGCCAGCAGCCCTAAGGACAGTTGGTCGCAAGAGACCCAGTACTTC CASSPKDSWSQETQYF
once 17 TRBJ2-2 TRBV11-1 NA TGTGCCAGCAGCTTAGTTGTTCGGTCAGGGAACACCGGGGAGCTGTTTTTT CASSLVVRSGNTGELFF
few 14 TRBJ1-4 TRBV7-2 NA TGTGCCAGCAGCCGGACAGCATTTAATGAAAAACTGTTTTTT CASSRTAFNEKLFF
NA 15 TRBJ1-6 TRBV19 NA TGTGCCAGTACCCACTCGGGGACATTTTCCTCCCCCCTCCACTTT CASTHSGTFSSPLHF
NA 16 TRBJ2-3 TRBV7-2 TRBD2 TGTGCCAGCAGCCCGCCTCTAGCGGGGGGTTGGGATACGCAGTATTTT CASSPPLAGGWDTQYF
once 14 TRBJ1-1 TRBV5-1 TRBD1 TGCGCCAGCAGCGGGGGGACAGTGAACACTGAAGCTTTCTTT CASSGGTVNTEAFF
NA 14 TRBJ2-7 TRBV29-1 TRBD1 TGCAGCGTTGTGTCGGGACAGGGGAGGAGCGAGCAGTACTTC CSVVSGQGRSEQYF
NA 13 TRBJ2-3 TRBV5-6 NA TGTGCCAGCAGCTTAGTCGCCTCCGGTACGCAGTATTTT CASSLVASGTQYF
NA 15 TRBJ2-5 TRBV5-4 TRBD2 TGTGCCAGCAGCCCTAGCGGGGGGCTGAGGGAGACCCAGTACTTC CASSPSGGLRETQYF
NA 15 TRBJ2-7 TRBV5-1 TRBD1 TGCGCCAGCAGCTCTGGGACAGGCTTGATCTACGAGCAGTACTTC CASSSGTGLIYEQYF